The 16 T cell receptor beta chains in this list originate from one sample, sequenced in a study of shared clonotypes between healthy human individuals. The repertoire was sequenced with immunoSEQ multiplex PCR; TCRdb's copy has only in-frame clones and lacks some. The sample holds around 940,000 clones, 70% to 85% seen once. The sample comprised memory CD4+ T cells sorted from blood. Stated subset: CD45RA-negative fraction. The receptors here all came from a man aged 18 to 30 in good health.

The chain is built from TRBV28 and TRBJ1-1, with 8 bases that match TRBD1. Germline CDR1 reads MDHEN; CDR2 reads SYDVKM. This CDR3 is built from 14 residues. Trimming took 9 bases from V and 3 from J; bases not matched to a gene: 9. The CDR3 loop reads CASLTGAGDTEAFF. The CDR3 DNA reads TGTGCCAGTCTGACAGGGGCCGGGGACACTGAAGCTTTCTTT.

The chain carries TRBV10-3 and TRBJ2-2, with D perhaps matching TRBD1 (6 bases). Germline-derived CDR1 and CDR2 are ENHRY and SYGVKD. The V and J ends lost 6 bases and 4 bases respectively, with 15 bases between them. CDR3 length: 15 amino acids. CDR3 sequence reads: CAIRSEQQGTGELFF. DNA of the CDR3: TGTGCCATCAGGTCCGAGCAACAGGGCACCGGGGAGCTGTTTTTT.

The chain employs TRBV4-3 and TRBJ1-2; possible D gene TRBD1, 5 bases. This CDR3 has 15 amino acids. V was shortened by 1 base and J by 4 bases, with 13 bases between the two germline ends. Germline V gene sequence: CDR1 LGHNA, CDR2 YSLEER. The CDR3 reads CASSQGQGPSYGYTF. The CDR3 nucleotides are TGCGCCAGCAGCCAAGGCCAGGGCCCCAGCTATGGCTACACCTTC.

This clone was counted once. The rearrangement uses TRBV30 and TRBJ1-3; possible D gene TRBD1, 5 bases. V gave up 6 bases and J gave up 8 bases, with 14 bases separating them. The CDR3 has 12 residues. Germline V gene data show CDR1 as GTSNPN and CDR2 as SVGIG (reference sequence). CDR3 amino acids: CACDRGRDTIYF. Here the CDR3 DNA reads TGTGCCTGCGATAGGGGTCGTGACACCATATATTTT.

This clone was picked up a small number of times. The chain employs TRBV10-3 and TRBJ2-5; no reliable D call. Germline values: CDR1 ENHRY, CDR2 SYGVKD. V dropped 6 bases and J dropped 2 bases, with 10 bases sitting between them. The CDR3 totals 13 residues. The CDR3 loop is CAIRQVPQETQYF. In DNA, the CDR3 is TGTGCCATCAGACAAGTTCCTCAAGAGACCCAGTACTTC.

This clone appeared a single time. V gene TRBV7-8 combines with J gene TRBJ2-7; 10 bases are a match to TRBD1. Germline V CDR1 and CDR2: SGHVS, FQNEAQ. The CDR3 covers 14 residues. V lost 3 bases to trimming and J lost 7 bases; unmatched junction nucleotides: 6. The CDR3 DNA reads as TGTGCCAGCAGCTTCGGGACAGGGGTTGGGGAGCAGTACTTC. Residues: CASSFGTGVGEQYF. The full variable domain, rest sourced from reference TRBV7-8 and TRBJ2-7, is GAGVSQSPRYKVAKRGQDVALRCDPISGHVSLFWYQQALGQGPEFLTYFQNEAQLDKSGLPSDRFFAERPEGSVSTLKIQRTQQEDSAVYLCASSFGTGVGEQYFGPGTRLTVT.

This clone was recorded a few times. The rearrangement uses TRBV6-4 and TRBJ2-2, with no clear D. This CDR3 region has 13 residues. The V gene lost 5 bases and the J gene lost 5 bases, with 9 bases spanning the gap. The germline gives CDR1 MRHNA, CDR2 SNTAGT. Here the CDR3 reads CASSRDWTGELFF. The CDR3 nucleotides read TGTGCCAGCAGTCGAGACTGGACCGGGGAGCTGTTTTTT.

J is TRBJ2-5 and V is TRBV15; no firm D call. Between the trimmed V and J ends, which lost 0 bases and 8 bases, there was a span of 4 bases. Germline V lookup: CDR1 LNHNV, CDR2 YYDKDF (reference sequence). The CDR3 is made up of 11 amino acids. The CDR3 nucleotides are TGTGCCACCAGCAGAGAGACCACCCAGTACTTC. It is translated as CATSRETTQYF.

The genes are TRBV6-1 and TRBJ1-5; 7 bases fit TRBD1. Germline CDR1 reads MNHNS; CDR2 reads SASEGT. The ends lost 6 bases at V and 8 bases at J; junction bases unmatched: 13. The CDR3 runs to 15 residues. The CDR3: CASRRFSGGEEPQHF. Written as DNA, the CDR3 is TGTGCCAGCAGGAGGTTCTCAGGGGGTGAGGAGCCCCAGCATTTT.

The chain carries TRBV29-1 and TRBJ1-3, with D possibly matching TRBD1 (5 bases). CDR3 length equals 14 residues. Germline V gene sequence: CDR1 SQVTM, CDR2 ANQGSEA. Trimming took off 2 bases at V and 2 bases at J, with 10 bases between the two ends. The CDR3 nucleotides read TGCAGCGTTGAACCAGGGAGGGCTGGAAACACCATATATTTT. This gives the protein CSVEPGRAGNTIYF. The complete variable domain, with remaining parts taken from reference TRBV29-1 and TRBJ1-3, reads SAVISQKPSRDICQRGTSLTIQCQVDSQVTMMFWYRQQPGQSLTLIATANQGSEATYESGFVIDKFPISRPNLTFSTLTVSNMSPEDSSIYLCSVEPGRAGNTIYFGEGSWLTVV.

This chain's CDR3 is CASSYSYFRGDEQFF. Written as DNA, the CDR3 is TGTGCCAGCAGTTACTCGTATTTCCGGGGGGATGAGCAGTTCTTC. This chain connects TRBV6-5 to TRBJ2-1; 7 nucleotides agree with TRBD2. The CDR3 consists of 15 residues. Germline loops: CDR1 MNHEY, CDR2 SVGAGI. V lost 0 bases and J lost 8; bases outside the gene matches: 7.

Many counts were recorded for this clone. The gene calls are TRBV5-4 and TRBJ2-2; TRBD2 aligns across 8 bases. This CDR3 is built from 17 residues. Germline assignment: CDR1 SGHNT and CDR2 YYREEE (reference sequence). V lost 4 bases, J lost 3 bases, and 11 bases stayed unmatched. CDR3 protein: CASSLPDRGGDTGELFF. The CDR3 DNA sequence: TGTGCCAGCAGCCTCCCGGATCGGGGGGGCGACACCGGGGAGCTGTTTTTT.

V gene TRBV5-4 combines with J gene TRBJ2-6, with D unresolved. The V end lost 7 bases, the J end lost 1 base, and 6 bases lay between the germline ends. The germline V gene encodes CDR1 SGHNT and CDR2 YYREEE (reference sequence). The CDR3 runs 13 residues. The DNA of the CDR3 is TGTGCCAGCCGACGGTCTGGGGCCAACGTCCTGACTTTC. Amino acid sequence: CASRRSGANVLTF. The full variable domain, with the rest looked up from reference TRBV5-4 and TRBJ2-6, is ETGVTQSPTHLIKTRGQQVTLRCSSQSGHNTVSWYQQALGQGPQFIFQYYREEENGRGNFPPRFSGLQFPNYSSELNVNALELDDSALYLCASRRSGANVLTFGAGSRLTVL.

This clone was seen just once. The V and J genes are TRBV6-6 and TRBJ1-5, with D perhaps matching TRBD1 (5 bases). CDR3 length equals 16 residues. The germline V gene has CDR1 MNHNY and CDR2 SVGAGI (reference sequence). Trimming took 5 bases from V and 3 from J, leaving 17 bases between them. CDR3 amino acids: CASSTMTTGLNQPQHF. As DNA, the CDR3 is TGTGCCAGCAGTACAATGACGACGGGGCTCAATCAGCCCCAGCATTTT.

Concerning this clone itself: The sample carries other DNA sequences with the same CDR3. The V and J genes are TRBV28 and TRBJ2-7, with D perhaps matching TRBD2 (6 bases). The germline gives CDR1 MDHEN, CDR2 SYDVKM. This CDR3 comprises 13 residues. V dropped 3 bases and J dropped 2 bases, with 8 bases sitting between them. For the CDR3, the DNA is TGTGCCAGCAGTTTTAGCGGTACCTACGAGCAGTACTTC. This sequence encodes CASSFSGTYEQYF.

The CDR3 protein is CASRSTGGRETQYF. The CDR3, as DNA: TGTGCCAGCAGATCAACAGGGGGCCGTGAGACCCAGTACTTC. The chain joins TRBV11-2 to TRBJ2-5, with 9 bases identical to TRBD1. This CDR3 has 14 residues. With 6 bases clipped from V and 5 bases from J, the junction kept 7 bases outside the gene matches. Germline V gives CDR1 SGHAT, CDR2 FQNNGV.